A selection of T cell receptor beta chains follows, all from one sample in a study of blood T cell repertoires in COVID-19. The data were produced by immunoSEQ multiplex PCR, yet TCRdb's version contains in-frame clones alone and is incomplete. Among some 390,000 clones listed, around nine tenths were seen once. The sequenced sample was peripheral blood. Receptors originate from a human donor in a cohort sampled during active COVID-19. The CDR3 runs from the conserved cysteine through the conserved F or W. The D gene is left open where the match is weak. Clone size, where shown, is once, few, many, or a class for clones that have expanded.

CDR3nt | CDR3aa | j_gene | abundance | len | d_gene | v_gene
TGTGCCAGCAGCGGGAGCTCCTATAATTCACCCCTCCACTTT | CASSGSSYNSPLHF | TRBJ1-6 | NA | 14 | NA | TRBV9
TGCGCCAGCAGCCCCCCCCTTCATGAAAAACTGTTTTTT | CASSPPLHEKLFF | TRBJ1-4 | NA | 13 | NA | TRBV4-1
TGTGCCAGCAGTTACTCTGGACAATTCCCATTCTATGGCTACACCTTC | CASSYSGQFPFYGYTF | TRBJ1-2 | NA | 16 | NA | TRBV6-5
TGTGCCAGCAGCCCCGCAGGGGTAGGGAACACTGAAGCTTTCTTT | CASSPAGVGNTEAFF | TRBJ1-1 | NA | 15 | NA | TRBV3-1/TRBV3-2
TGTGCCTGGAGTGTACAGGGTGGGGATACGCAGTATTTT | CAWSVQGGDTQYF | TRBJ2-3 | once | 13 | NA | TRBV30
TGTGCCAGCAGCGGGGGGGTGTGGTACGAGCAGTACTTC | CASSGGVWYEQYF | TRBJ2-7 | NA | 13 | TRBD2 | TRBV7-9
TGTGCCATCAGTGGGTCCACCCCCCAACAGGGGGCTGGTGGCTACACCTTC | CAISGSTPQQGAGGYTF | TRBJ1-2 | few | 17 | TRBD1 | TRBV10-3
TGCAGCGTTGACTCTGGTAGCGGTACGGAGCAGTTCTTC | CSVDSGSGTEQFF | TRBJ2-1 | NA | 13 | NA | TRBV29-1
TGTGCCAGCGGTGGAGGGGTGCGCACCGGGGAGCTGTTTTTT | CASGGGVRTGELFF | TRBJ2-2 | NA | 14 | NA | TRBV7-6
TGTGCCAGTTCAGAGGGAGATGGCTACACCTTC | CASSEGDGYTF | TRBJ1-2 | NA | 11 | NA | TRBV12-3/TRBV12-4
TGCAGCGGAACTTCGACAGGGGACCTCTACACCTTC | CSGTSTGDLYTF | TRBJ1-2 | NA | 12 | TRBD1 | TRBV29-1
TGTGCCAGCAGCCTTCTGAAGGGGGTTGAGCAGTTCTTC | CASSLLKGVEQFF | TRBJ2-1 | NA | 13 | NA | TRBV11-3
TGCAGCGGAGAGGTTTCTAATGGCTACACCTTC | CSGEVSNGYTF | TRBJ1-2 | NA | 11 | NA | TRBV29-1
TGTGCCAGCAGCTCCTCGGGACTAAATCGAGAGACCCAGTACTTC | CASSSSGLNRETQYF | TRBJ2-5 | NA | 15 | TRBD2 | TRBV9
TGTGCCAGCAGCTCCCCCTGGGGACTAGTGGATAACAATGAGCAGTTCTTC | CASSSPWGLVDNNEQFF | TRBJ2-1 | NA | 17 | TRBD2 | TRBV9